This T cell receptor (beta chain) was captured in a study of blood T cell repertoires in COVID-19. Overall study: Acute and convalescent COVID-19 specimens originated in the United States, Italy and Spain. T cells, B-cell-depleted T cells, or PBMCs provided the cDNA or gDNA that served as material.

CDR3 length: 13 amino acids. Trimming shortened V by 0 bases and J by 12 bases, and 12 bases separated the two germline ends. Per the germline V gene, CDR1 is SGHNT and CDR2 is YENEEA. Authors' analysis steps: Reference gene primer amplification gave estimated nucleated cell counts. TCRdb's copy holds only in-frame clones and misses some; the assay was immunoSEQ multiplex PCR. The D gene and trimming were derived from the DNA, and the V and J assignments and clone size from that table. In the table there are about 120,000 clones, about 90% of which are singletons. This chain joins TRBV11-3 and TRBJ2-1; a weak D match, TRBD2 (6 bases). Sequencing was carried out using peripheral blood. The sequence was collected from a human donor in a cohort sampled during active COVID-19. The CDR3 region has the DNA TGTGCCAGCAGCTTAGATCTTAGCGGCCTGCAGTTCTTC. This gives the protein CASSLDLSGLQFF.